A selection of T cell receptor beta chains follows, all from one sample in a study of blood T cell repertoires in COVID-19. Here immunoSEQ multiplex PCR was the method, and the copy in TCRdb shows in-frame clones only, minus some. The sample yields 60,000 to 75,000 clones, around 89% seen once. The sample taken for sequencing was peripheral blood. These receptors were taken from a human donor in a cohort sampled during active COVID-19. Both conserved end residues are part of each CDR3. A D gene is named only where the DNA matches it firmly. Part of the rows lack a size; the others show once, few, many or a class for expanded clones.

>TRBV5-1|TRBD1|-|TRBJ2-5
CASSPGQGEYQETQYF
TGCGCCAGCAGCCCAGGACAGGGCGAATACCAAGAGACCCAGTACTTC
>TRBV19|TRBD2|-|TRBJ2-1
CASSLGGRSSYNEQFF
TGTGCCAGTAGTCTGGGAGGGAGGAGCTCCTACAATGAGCAGTTCTTC
>TRBV11-2|-|-|TRBJ1-1
CASSLRGGTEAFF
TGTGCCAGCAGCTTGCGGGGAGGCACTGAAGCTTTCTTT
>TRBV21-1|-|-|TRBJ1-2
CASSRKVPGLIQPTFFGYTF
TGTGCCAGCAGCAGAAAGGTACCAGGACTTATCCAACCGACTTTCTTTGGCTACACCTTC
>TRBV4-1|TRBD2|once|TRBJ2-1
CASSQVASGRSHEQFF
TGCGCCAGCAGCCAAGTTGCCAGCGGGAGATCTCATGAGCAGTTCTTC
>TRBV18|TRBD1|-|TRBJ1-3
CASSLGTGENTIYF
TGTGCCAGCTCACTCGGGACAGGGGAGAACACCATATATTTT
>TRBV6-1|TRBD1|once|TRBJ2-5
CASSDQGARETQYF
TGTGCCAGCAGTGACCAGGGGGCTCGAGAGACCCAGTACTTC
>TRBV7-3|TRBD2|-|TRBJ2-1
CASSNSGTSGIDEQFF
TGTGCCAGCAGCAACTCCGGGACTAGCGGGATCGATGAGCAGTTCTTC
>TRBV27|TRBD1|-|TRBJ1-2
CASSFGTGAKGYTF
TGTGCCAGCAGTTTTGGGACAGGGGCAAAAGGCTACACCTTC
>TRBV15|-|-|TRBJ1-3
CATSRSGQPNTIYF
TGTGCCACCAGCAGATCTGGGCAGCCAAACACCATATATTTT
>TRBV7-6|-|-|TRBJ2-2
CASSLAGRTGGLFF
TGTGCCAGCAGCTTAGCGGGCCGCACCGGGGGGCTGTTTTTT
>TRBV6-2/TRBV6-3|TRBD2|few|TRBJ2-1
CASSYSGLATISYNEQFF
TGTGCCAGCAGTTACTCCGGACTAGCCACGATCTCCTACAATGAGCAGTTCTTC
>TRBV29-1|-|once|TRBJ1-2
CSVLRNRDGYTF
TGCAGCGTCCTCCGGAACAGGGATGGCTACACCTTC
>TRBV6-2/TRBV6-3|-|-|TRBJ2-6
CASSYSKSSVNVLTF
TGTGCCAGCAGTTACTCGAAGTCTTCGGTCAACGTCCTGACTTTC
>TRBV19|TRBD1|-|TRBJ1-5
CATTPGQGALQPQHF
TGTGCCACCACCCCCGGACAGGGGGCTTTGCAGCCCCAGCATTTT
>TRBV7-9|TRBD2|-|TRBJ2-5
CASSLGLAGSQGTQYF
TGTGCCAGCAGCTTGGGACTAGCGGGCTCTCAGGGGACCCAGTACTTC
>TRBV6-5|TRBD1|-|TRBJ1-2
CASSRDRGLEGYTF
TGTGCCAGCAGTCGGGACAGGGGGCTTGAGGGCTACACCTTC
>TRBV27|-|-|TRBJ1-6
CASKRTDNSPLHF
TGTGCCAGCAAGAGGACAGATAATTCACCCCTCCACTTT
>TRBV7-8|TRBD2|once|TRBJ2-7
CASSREGLAGVGSEQYF
TGTGCCAGCAGCCGAGAGGGACTAGCGGGAGTAGGAAGCGAGCAGTACTTC
>TRBV28|TRBD2|-|TRBJ2-1
CASSPPGLAGSREQFF
TGTGCCAGCAGTCCCCCGGGACTAGCGGGGTCTAGGGAGCAGTTCTTC
>TRBV5-1|-|-|TRBJ2-7
CASSTQSEQYF
TGCGCCAGCAGCACACAAAGCGAGCAGTACTTC
>TRBV6-1|TRBD2|-|TRBJ2-3
CASSEAVVAGGGDTQYF
TGTGCCAGCAGTGAAGCCGTCGTGGCGGGAGGGGGAGATACGCAGTATTTT
>TRBV10-2|-|-|TRBJ1-1
CASRTANTEAFF
TGCGCCAGCAGGACAGCGAACACTGAAGCTTTCTTT
>TRBV7-9|-|-|TRBJ2-1
CASAREAPEQFF
TGTGCCAGCGCCCGAGAGGCGCCTGAGCAGTTCTTC
>TRBV28|-|-|TRBJ1-1
CASSLSQTLQAFF
TGTGCCAGCAGTTTATCCCAAACATTGCAAGCTTTCTTT
>TRBV10-1|-|few|TRBJ2-2
CASSDILGSGAGELFF
TGCGCCAGCAGTGACATTCTGGGGAGTGGTGCCGGGGAGCTGTTTTTT
>TRBV28|-|few|TRBJ1-2
CASSLMSGIYGYTF
TGTGCCAGCAGTTTAATGTCGGGTATCTATGGCTACACCTTC
>TRBV10-3|TRBD2|-|TRBJ2-3
CAIQPGLDADTQYF
TGTGCCATTCAACCGGGACTAGACGCAGATACGCAGTATTTT
>TRBV6-6|-|-|TRBJ1-6
CASAGGYNSPLHF
TGTGCCAGTGCCGGGGGTTATAATTCACCCCTCCACTTT
>TRBV29-1|-|-|TRBJ1-1
CSVEGQENTEAFF
TGCAGCGTTGAAGGGCAGGAAAACACTGAAGCTTTCTTT
>TRBV7-2|-|once|TRBJ1-2
CASSLPQIYGYTF
TGTGCCAGCAGCTTACCACAGATCTATGGCTACACCTTC
>TRBV21-1|-|-|TRBJ1-1
CASRTPGQGYLGGTEAFF
TGTGCCAGCAGAACCCCGGGACAGGGGTATCTGGGCGGCACTGAAGCTTTCTTT
>TRBV2|-|-|TRBJ2-4
CASSDGGRKNIQYF
TGTGCCAGCAGTGACGGAGGACGGAAAAACATTCAGTACTTC
>TRBV6-6|-|-|TRBJ2-7
CASKGGRGVYEQYF
TGTGCCAGCAAAGGGGGCAGGGGGGTTTACGAGCAGTACTTC
>TRBV5-5|TRBD1|-|TRBJ1-5
CASSPDRRDQPQHF
TGTGCCAGCAGCCCGGACAGGCGAGATCAGCCCCAGCATTTT